Listed here are 24 T cell receptor beta chains from one sample, sequenced in a study of breast tumors, draining lymph nodes, adjacent tissues. TCRdb analysed the multiplex PCR reads with MiXCR anew, one entry per CDR3 protein. The table has under 25,000 distinct CDR3 sequences, about 45% seen once. The material sequenced was breast tumor tissue. The receptors shown here come from a female donor with breast cancer. Some clones in this sample may be carry-over from other donors' samples.

In its sample, this clonotype ranks as large. The chain links TRBV7-2 to TRBJ1-6; unclear D gene. The CDR3 covers 16 residues. Germline CDR1 SGHTA, CDR2 FQGNSA. V was shortened by 3 bases and J by 4 bases, with 13 bases between the two germline ends. The CDR3 here is CASSFTALGYNSPLHF. For the CDR3, the DNA is TGTGCCAGCAGCTTCACGGCGCTGGGGTATAATTCACCCCTCCACTTT.

J is TRBJ1-6 and V is TRBV6-1; D remains unclear. V was shortened by 1 base and J by 5 bases, with 18 bases between the two germline ends. CDR3 size: 18 residues. Per the germline V gene, CDR1 is MNHNS and CDR2 is SASEGT. This CDR3 reads CASSEVLVGRSHNSPLHF. CDR3 coding DNA: TGTGCCAGCAGTGAAGTCTTGGTGGGAAGGAGCCATAATTCACCCCTCCACTTT.

V gene TRBV2 combines with J gene TRBJ2-5, with 12 bases matching TRBD2. Germline CDR1 is SNHLY and CDR2 is FYNNEI. The length of the CDR3 is 17 residues. J lost 5 bases, V lost 6 bases, and 13 bases had no gene match. The CDR3 DNA reads as TGTGCCAGCAGCCCAGCCACTAGCGGGAGGTTCATGGAGACCCAGTACTTC. Its translation: CASSPATSGRFMETQYF.

This clonotype was recorded many times. A much bigger clone sits one base away, suggesting this may be a read error. The chain joins TRBV11-1 to TRBJ2-7; TRBD1 aligns across 10 bases. Germline-derived CDR1 and CDR2 are SGHAT and FQDESV (reference sequence). This CDR3 contains 15 residues. J lost 3 bases, V lost 4 bases, and 6 bases had no gene match. The CDR3 loop is CASSSGTGAVYEQYF. CDR3 nucleotide sequence: TGTGCCAGCAGCTCCGGGACAGGGGCCGTCTACGAGCAGTACTTC.

In this sample, this clonotype turned up many times. Possible read error: a much larger clone is one base away. The genes are TRBV5-5 and TRBJ2-7; no definite D call. Trimming took 4 bases from V and 6 from J, leaving 11 bases between them. From germline, CDR1 is SGHKS and CDR2 YYEKEE (reference sequence). The length of the CDR3 is 12 residues. CDR3 in amino acids: CASSPNLTEQYF. CDR3 nucleotides: TGTGCCAGCAGCCCCAACCTTACCGAGCAGTACTTC.

This clonotype is classed as medium-sized (0.01 to 0.1%). The chain couples TRBV7-2 to TRBJ2-1, with 10 bases aligning to TRBD2. This CDR3 has 17 residues. Trimming removed 4 bases from V and 5 bases from J; junction bases left unmatched: 11. Germline loops: CDR1 SGHTA, CDR2 FQGNSA. The CDR3 DNA follows: TGTGCCAGCAGCTCGCACCAGACTAGCGGGTCCCACAATGAGCAGTTCTTC. Translating gives CASSSHQTSGSHNEQFF.

V is TRBV15 and J is TRBJ2-2, with TRBD2 as a possible D gene (7 bases). The V end lost 8 bases, the J end lost 6 bases, and 16 bases lay between the germline ends. The CDR3 length is 14 residues. Germline V lookup: CDR1 LNHNV, CDR2 YYDKDF (reference sequence). CDR3 nucleotide sequence: TGTGCCACCCTAGGGGGGGGGGGCCCCGGGGAGCTGTTTTTT. Its translation: CATLGGGGPGELFF.

Points on this clonotype: A much larger clone differs by one base, so this may be a read error. The gene calls are TRBV5-6 and TRBJ1-5; no definite D call. The CDR3 totals 15 residues. Germline V CDR1 and CDR2: SGHDT, YYEEEE. The V gene lost 1 base and the J gene lost 4 bases, with 12 bases spanning the gap. The CDR3 DNA follows: TGTGCCAGCAGCTTGTATGGGCCGCCAAATCAGCCCCAGCATTTT. This encodes CASSLYGPPNQPQHF.

This clonotype was seen at least ten times. The chain combines TRBV7-8 with TRBJ2-7, with D perhaps matching TRBD2 (6 bases). CDR3 length: 14 amino acids. CDR1 is SGHVS, CDR2 FQNEAQ, per germline. V lost 2 bases and J 2 bases, leaving 10 bases between the germline ends. The CDR3 nucleotides are TGTGCCAGCAGCTTAAAGGGGACTCCCTACGAGCAGTACTTC. The encoded protein is CASSLKGTPYEQYF.

This sequence joins TRBV6-2 or TRBV6-3 and TRBJ2-2; 8 bases fit TRBD1. CDR1 and CDR2 (germline): MNHEY, SVGEGT. V shed 7 bases and J 7 bases; nucleotides not matched to a gene: 5. The CDR3 is 13 amino acids. The CDR3 DNA sequence: TGTGCCAGCATGCCAGGGGGCCTCGGGGAGCTGTTTTTT. Its protein product is CASMPGGLGELFF.

This clonotype was seen only a few times. The chain recombines TRBV5-1 with TRBJ1-1, with unresolved D. This CDR3 has 13 residues. Trimming took off 3 bases at V and 1 base at J, with 7 bases between the two ends. The germline V gene has CDR1 SGHRS and CDR2 YFSETQ. For the CDR3, the DNA is TGCGCCAGCAGCTCGACTAAGAACACTGAAGCTTTCTTT. Translated: CASSSTKNTEAFF.

This clonotype showed up many times. This chain connects TRBV20-1 to TRBJ2-1; TRBD2 matches 9 bases. The CDR3 length is 16 residues. Germline loops: CDR1 DFQATT, CDR2 SNEGSKA (reference sequence). After removal of 0 bases from V and 7 bases from J, the junction contained 10 bases not matched to a gene. DNA for the CDR3: TGCAGTGCTAGAGATCTGGTAGCGGGAGTGTTAAATGAGCAGTTCTTC. Its translation is CSARDLVAGVLNEQFF.

This clonotype is medium-sized (0.01 to 0.1%). The V gene is TRBV20-1, the J gene TRBJ1-2; D gene ambiguous. The CDR3 consists of 14 residues. The germline V gene has CDR1 DFQATT and CDR2 SNEGSKA (reference sequence). Trimming took off 5 bases at V and 2 bases at J, with 15 bases between the two ends. This chain's CDR3 is CSARVHVGNYGYTF. CDR3 DNA: TGCAGTGCTCGGGTCCACGTCGGAAACTATGGCTACACCTTC.

This clonotype was counted ten times or more. A much bigger clone sits one base away, suggesting this may be a read error. The chain combines TRBV6-5 with TRBJ2-2, with TRBD1 matching over 8 bases. The germline V gene encodes CDR1 MNHEY and CDR2 SVGAGI. V shed 7 bases, J shed 0 bases, and the junction held 4 bases outside the gene matches. The CDR3 totals 15 residues. CDR3 in DNA: TGTGCCAGCAAGCTACAGGGGGCGAACACCGGGGAGCTGTTTTTT. This gives the protein CASKLQGANTGELFF.

At least ten counts were recorded for this clonotype. This may come from a read error, since a much larger clone is one base off. CDR3 sequence (DNA): TGTGTCATCTCCCCCCACGAGCAGTACTTC. Translating gives CVISPHEQYF. This sequence joins TRBV19 and TRBJ2-7; D call uncertain. Per germline, CDR1 LNHDA and CDR2 SQIVND (reference sequence). The CDR3 length is 10 residues.

This clonotype is judged medium-sized. The gene calls are TRBV5-6 and TRBJ2-2, with TRBD2 matching over 8 bases. Trimming took 3 bases from V and 5 from J; bases not matched to a gene: 6. Germline V CDR1 and CDR2: SGHDT, YYEEEE. The CDR3 spans 15 residues. The CDR3 loop reads CASSSASGYTGELFF. CDR3 DNA: TGTGCCAGCAGCTCGGCTAGCGGGTATACCGGGGAGCTGTTTTTT.

This clonotype has at least ten counts. The chain uses TRBV4-1 and TRBJ1-1, with D uncertain. CDR3 length: 15 amino acids. V was trimmed by 1 base and J by 0 bases, leaving 9 bases between them. Germline V gives CDR1 MGHRA, CDR2 YSYEKL. The CDR3 nucleotides read TGCGCCAGCAGCCAAGGGAATGACATGAACACTGAAGCTTTCTTT. Its translation: CASSQGNDMNTEAFF.

This clonotype was picked up many times. The J gene is TRBJ2-5, the V gene TRBV7-9; D remains unclear. CDR1 is SEHNR, CDR2 FQNEAQ, per germline (reference sequence). The V end lost 6 bases, the J end lost 5 bases, and 22 bases lay between the germline ends. The CDR3 sequence is 16 residues long. The CDR3 protein is CASSSDRSLVRETQYF. The CDR3 DNA reads TGTGCCAGCAGTTCAGACCGCTCCCTGGTTAGGGAGACCCAGTACTTC.

This clonotype was observed at least ten times. A read error is possible here, since a much larger clone lies one base away. The chain recombines TRBV7-3 with TRBJ2-5; 7 bases line up with TRBD1. Per germline, CDR1 SGHTA and CDR2 FQGTGA. The CDR3 sequence is 15 residues long. The CDR3 loop is CASSSTGVEEETQHF. DNA of the CDR3: TGTGCCAGCAGCAGCACAGGGGTCGAAGAAGAGACCCAGCACTTC.

In its sample, this clonotype ranks as medium-sized. This chain connects TRBV20-1 to TRBJ2-2; 8 bases match TRBD2. V gave up 3 bases and J gave up 5 bases; unmatched junction bases: 8. The CDR3 loop spans 15 amino acids. The germline V gene has CDR1 DFQATT and CDR2 SNEGSKA (reference sequence). The CDR3 spells CSARPSGGGTGELFF. Here the CDR3 DNA reads TGCAGTGCTAGGCCGAGCGGGGGCGGAACCGGGGAGCTGTTTTTT.

The chain carries TRBV6-5 and TRBJ1-5; a possible D gene is TRBD1 (6 bases). Trimming cost V 5 bases and J 3 bases, with 14 bases left between them. Germline V gene data show CDR1 as MNHEY and CDR2 as SVGAGI. The CDR3 has 15 residues. CDR3 sequence (DNA): TGTGCCAGCAGTCACAGGGACGGATACAATCAGCCCCAGCATTTT. Its translation: CASSHRDGYNQPQHF.

J is TRBJ2-1 and V is TRBV19; D call uncertain. This CDR3 is built from 14 residues. Trimming stripped 3 bases from V and 7 bases from J, with 13 bases between. The germline V gene has CDR1 LNHDA and CDR2 SQIVND (reference sequence). CDR3 nucleotide sequence: TGTGCCAGTAGTATCGACCAAGTGGTTAATGAGCAGTTCTTC. This codes for CASSIDQVVNEQFF.

This clonotype was detected ten times or more. The gene calls are TRBV19 and TRBJ2-3; perhaps TRBD2 as D (5 bases). Trimming pared 6 bases from V and 0 bases from J, leaving 13 bases between. This CDR3 contains 15 residues. Germline CDR1 is LNHDA and CDR2 is SQIVND (reference sequence). The CDR3 sequence: CASRGSATSTDTQYF. DNA of the CDR3: TGTGCCAGTAGGGGGAGTGCTACTAGCACAGATACGCAGTATTTT.

This clonotype was observed many times. The rearrangement uses TRBV7-9 and TRBJ2-7; tentative D call: TRBD1 (6 bases). Trimming left V 5 bases short and J 5 bases short, with 10 bases between. Germline CDR1 and CDR2: SEHNR and FQNEAQ (reference sequence). The length of the CDR3 is 12 residues. The CDR3 bases are TGTGCCAGCAGCATACAGGGTGACGAGCAGTACTTC. Its translation is CASSIQGDEQYF.